These 4 T cell receptor beta chains share one sample of origin, sequenced in a study of shared T cell receptors in the human thymus. Some clones are missing from TCRdb's copy, which holds only in-frame ones; the method was immunoSEQ multiplex PCR. The sample holds hundreds of thousands of clones, approximately 88% seen once. These same data were also listed under a study on human thymus T cells.

Sequenced sample: thymocytes. Source of these receptors: a boy younger than two with a congenital heart defect.

In DNA form, the CDR3 reads TGTGCCAGAAGCTTGTCCCGCTGGACTAGCGGGATCTACAATGAGCAGTTCTTC. This encodes CARSLSRWTSGIYNEQFF. The chain joins TRBV5-3 to TRBJ2-1, with 12 bases lining up with TRBD2. TRBV5-3 is filed as an ORF, its function uncertain. After removal of 1 base from V and 3 bases from J, the junction contained 8 bases not matched to a gene. This CDR3 contains 18 residues.

The V gene is TRBV19, the J gene TRBJ1-5; TRBD1 matches 9 bases. This CDR3 spans 15 amino acids. Germline V gives CDR1 LNHDA, CDR2 SQIVND (reference sequence). V lost 6 bases to trimming and J lost 6 bases; unmatched junction nucleotides: 9. CDR3 sequence (DNA): TGTGCCAGTAGAAATCCGGGACAGGGTAGTCAGCCCCAGCATTTT. Translated: CASRNPGQGSQPQHF. Full variable domain (missing parts from reference TRBV19 and TRBJ1-5): DGGITQSPKYLFRKEGQNVTLSCEQNLNHDAMYWYRQDPGQGLRLIYYSQIVNDFQKGDIAEGYSVSREKKESFPLTVTSAQKNPTAFYLCASRNPGQGSQPQHFGDGTRLSIL.

V gene TRBV9 combines with J gene TRBJ2-5; D is perhaps TRBD2 (5 bases). Per germline, CDR1 SGDLS and CDR2 YYNGEE. This CDR3 is built from 15 residues. V gave up 0 bases and J gave up 3 bases, with 12 bases separating them. The CDR3 bases are TGTGCCAGCAGCGTAGATCTGTGGCGGGAAGAGACCCAGTACTTC. Its translation: CASSVDLWREETQYF.

The chain combines TRBV19 with TRBJ2-5; 7 nucleotides align to TRBD2. Germline-derived CDR1 and CDR2 are LNHDA and SQIVND (reference sequence). The CDR3 is made up of 15 amino acids. J was trimmed by 1 base and V by 6 bases; bases with no gene match: 8. CDR3 region: CASSRGVTGQETQYF. The CDR3 DNA follows: TGTGCCAGTAGCCGGGGGGTCACAGGCCAAGAGACCCAGTACTTC.